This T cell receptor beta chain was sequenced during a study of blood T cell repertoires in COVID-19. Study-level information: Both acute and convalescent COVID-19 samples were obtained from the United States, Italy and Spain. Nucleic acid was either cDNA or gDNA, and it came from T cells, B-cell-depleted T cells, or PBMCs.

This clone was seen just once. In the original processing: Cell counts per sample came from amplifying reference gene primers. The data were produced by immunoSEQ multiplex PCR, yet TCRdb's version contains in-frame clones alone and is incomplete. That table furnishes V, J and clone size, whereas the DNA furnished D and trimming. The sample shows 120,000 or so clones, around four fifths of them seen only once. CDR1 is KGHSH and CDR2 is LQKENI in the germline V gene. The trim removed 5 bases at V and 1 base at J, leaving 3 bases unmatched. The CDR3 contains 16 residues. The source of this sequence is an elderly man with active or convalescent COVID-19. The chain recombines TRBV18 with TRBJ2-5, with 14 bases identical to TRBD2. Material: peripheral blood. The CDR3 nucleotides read TGTGCCAGCTCAGGGACTAGCGGGGGATTCCAAGAGACCCAGTACTTC. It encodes CASSGTSGGFQETQYF. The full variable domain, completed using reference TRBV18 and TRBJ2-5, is NAGVMQNPRHLVRRRGQEARLRCSPMKGHSHVYWYRQLPEEGLKFMVYLQKENIIDESGMPKERFSAEFPKEGPSILRIQQVVRGDSAAYFCASSGTSGGFQETQYFGPGTRLLVL.